A selection of T cell receptor beta chains follows, all from one sample in a study of human T cells and chemical hapten exposure. TCRdb independently ran MiXCR on the RACE reads; one entry per CDR3 protein. Of over 70,000 distinct CDR3 sequences in the sample, around 10% were seen once. Sequenced here: whole blood, sampled in connection with sensitization to the hapten diphenylcyclopropenone (DPC). Source of these receptors: a man younger than 30 with alopecia areata. Some clones in this sample may be carry-over from other donors' samples. The CDR3 runs from the conserved cysteine through the conserved F or W. D genes are given only for firm matches. Only part of the rows carry a size: once, few, many, or a class if the clone is expanded.

d_gene: .
j_gene: TRBJ1-2
v_gene: TRBV6-5
abundance: few
CDR3aa: CASRDRTNYGYTF
CDR3nt: TGTGCCAGCAGGGACCGGACTAACTATGGCTACACCTTC

d_gene: TRBD1
j_gene: TRBJ2-1
v_gene: TRBV2
abundance: few
CDR3aa: CASRKGQGTEQFF
CDR3nt: TGTGCCAGCAGGAAGGGACAGGGTACTGAGCAGTTCTTC

d_gene: .
j_gene: TRBJ1-1
v_gene: TRBV6-2/TRBV6-3
abundance: many
CDR3aa: CASSRLGSNTEAFF
CDR3nt: TGTGCCAGCTCCCGGCTAGGGTCGAACACTGAAGCTTTCTTT

d_gene: .
j_gene: TRBJ1-5
v_gene: TRBV12-3/TRBV12-4
abundance: .
CDR3aa: CASKGEEDQPQHF
CDR3nt: TGTGCCAGCAAGGGGGAGGAGGATCAGCCCCAGCATTTT

d_gene: .
j_gene: TRBJ2-6
v_gene: TRBV4-2
abundance: few
CDR3aa: CASSQNPRDPTSGANVLTF
CDR3nt: TGTGCCAGCAGCCAGAATCCCCGGGACCCAACCTCTGGGGCCAACGTCCTGACTTTC

d_gene: TRBD2
j_gene: TRBJ2-7
v_gene: TRBV4-2
abundance: many
CDR3aa: CASSQLAGGFYEQYF
CDR3nt: TGTGCCAGCAGCCAACTAGCGGGGGGGTTCTACGAGCAGTACTTC

d_gene: .
j_gene: TRBJ1-6
v_gene: TRBV20-1
abundance: few
CDR3aa: CSALTRKGSPLHF
CDR3nt: TGCAGTGCTTTGACCCGGAAGGGATCACCCCTCCACTTT

d_gene: .
j_gene: TRBJ2-4
v_gene: TRBV3-1
abundance: many
CDR3aa: CASSPPGPRGNIQYF
CDR3nt: TGTGCCAGCAGCCCCCCCGGACCTCGAGGAAACATTCAGTACTTC

d_gene: TRBD2
j_gene: TRBJ2-3
v_gene: TRBV18
abundance: .
CDR3aa: CASSLSDKTGGTQYF
CDR3nt: TGTGCCAGCTCACTTTCCGACAAGACGGGGGGTACGCAGTATTTT

d_gene: .
j_gene: TRBJ2-7
v_gene: TRBV29-1
abundance: many
CDR3aa: CSVGDQGPYEQYF
CDR3nt: TGCAGCGTTGGGGACCAGGGGCCCTACGAGCAGTACTTC

d_gene: TRBD2
j_gene: TRBJ2-7
v_gene: TRBV10-3
abundance: many
CDR3aa: CAIKERGYEQYF
CDR3nt: TGTGCCATCAAAGAGCGGGGCTACGAGCAGTACTTC

d_gene: TRBD1
j_gene: TRBJ1-1
v_gene: TRBV4-3
abundance: many
CDR3aa: CASSQGTGWIGAFF
CDR3nt: TGCGCCAGCAGCCAAGGGACAGGGTGGATCGGAGCTTTCTTT

d_gene: TRBD1
j_gene: TRBJ2-5
v_gene: TRBV4-1
abundance: few
CDR3aa: CASRKQGATQETQYF
CDR3nt: TGCGCCAGCAGAAAACAGGGGGCAACTCAAGAGACCCAGTACTTC

d_gene: TRBD2
j_gene: TRBJ2-7
v_gene: TRBV7-2
abundance: .
CDR3aa: CASSLDWTRGEQYF
CDR3nt: TGTGCCAGCAGCTTAGATTGGACTAGGGGCGAGCAGTACTTC

d_gene: .
j_gene: TRBJ2-5
v_gene: TRBV5-8
abundance: few
CDR3aa: CASSLLETQYF
CDR3nt: TGTGCCAGCAGCTTGTTGGAGACCCAGTACTTC

d_gene: TRBD2
j_gene: TRBJ2-2
v_gene: TRBV20-1
abundance: few
CDR3aa: CSASAGTSTGELFF
CDR3nt: TGCAGTGCTTCTGCCGGGACTAGCACCGGGGAGCTGTTTTTT

d_gene: TRBD1
j_gene: TRBJ2-5
v_gene: TRBV6-2/TRBV6-3
abundance: many
CDR3aa: CASKADRGPETQYF
CDR3nt: TGTGCCAGCAAGGCCGACAGGGGGCCAGAGACCCAGTACTTC

d_gene: .
j_gene: TRBJ2-7
v_gene: TRBV28
abundance: .
CDR3aa: CASTANGSPYEQYF
CDR3nt: TGTGCCAGCACGGCGAACGGGTCCCCCTACGAGCAGTACTTC

d_gene: .
j_gene: TRBJ2-7
v_gene: TRBV29-1
abundance: .
CDR3aa: CSVAWGGLREQYF
CDR3nt: TGCAGCGTTGCCTGGGGGGGGCTGAGGGAGCAGTACTTC

d_gene: TRBD2
j_gene: TRBJ2-1
v_gene: TRBV4-1
abundance: many
CDR3aa: CASSQEVKRGPIGQFF
CDR3nt: TGCGCCAGCAGCCAAGAAGTGAAGCGGGGGCCTATCGGGCAGTTCTTC

d_gene: .
j_gene: TRBJ2-5
v_gene: TRBV7-3
abundance: many
CDR3aa: CASSLTSGGVQETQYF
CDR3nt: TGTGCCAGCAGCTTAACATCGGGGGGCGTACAAGAGACCCAGTACTTC

d_gene: .
j_gene: TRBJ2-3
v_gene: TRBV28
abundance: many
CDR3aa: CASSSTFWVDGTDTQYF
CDR3nt: TGTGCCAGCAGTTCTACTTTCTGGGTCGATGGCACAGATACGCAGTATTTT

d_gene: .
j_gene: TRBJ1-5
v_gene: TRBV12-3/TRBV12-4
abundance: .
CDR3aa: CASSLYSLRRPGVDSNQPQHF
CDR3nt: TGTGCCAGCAGTTTATATTCACTGCGGCGGCCCGGGGTTGATAGCAATCAGCCCCAGCATTTT

d_gene: .
j_gene: TRBJ2-1
v_gene: TRBV20-1
abundance: many
CDR3aa: CSAREDGNEQFF
CDR3nt: TGCAGTGCTAGAGAGGACGGGAATGAGCAGTTCTTC

d_gene: .
j_gene: TRBJ2-5
v_gene: TRBV7-3
abundance: many
CDR3aa: CASSLGTTGNLFQETQYF
CDR3nt: TGTGCCAGCAGCTTAGGCACGACGGGGAATTTATTTCAAGAGACCCAGTACTTC

d_gene: TRBD1
j_gene: TRBJ1-1
v_gene: TRBV29-1
abundance: .
CDR3aa: CSLRTGETEAFF
CDR3nt: TGCAGCCTCCGGACAGGCGAGACTGAAGCTTTCTTT

d_gene: TRBD1
j_gene: TRBJ2-5
v_gene: TRBV20-1
abundance: few
CDR3aa: CSARGWTGEDAETQYF
CDR3nt: TGCAGTGCTAGAGGTTGGACAGGGGAGGATGCGGAGACCCAGTACTTC

d_gene: .
j_gene: TRBJ1-2
v_gene: TRBV4-1
abundance: many
CDR3aa: CASSRDTGYGYTF
CDR3nt: TGCGCCAGCAGCCGCGATACCGGCTATGGCTACACCTTC

d_gene: .
j_gene: TRBJ1-6
v_gene: TRBV6-5
abundance: few
CDR3aa: CASSYSTGGRNSPLHF
CDR3nt: TGTGCCAGCAGTTACTCGACGGGGGGGCGGAATTCACCCCTCCACTTT

d_gene: TRBD2
j_gene: TRBJ2-1
v_gene: TRBV6-2/TRBV6-3
abundance: .
CDR3aa: CASRNAGGENEQFF
CDR3nt: TGTGCCAGCAGAAACGCGGGGGGTGAGAATGAGCAGTTCTTC

d_gene: TRBD2
j_gene: TRBJ2-3
v_gene: TRBV7-2
abundance: few
CDR3aa: CASSLAARGGIADTQYF
CDR3nt: TGTGCCAGCAGCTTAGCAGCCCGGGGGGGCATTGCAGATACGCAGTATTTT

d_gene: .
j_gene: TRBJ1-2
v_gene: TRBV20-1
abundance: .
CDR3aa: CSARFALNYGYTF
CDR3nt: TGCAGTGCTAGGTTCGCCCTTAACTATGGCTACACCTTC

d_gene: .
j_gene: TRBJ2-1
v_gene: TRBV11-2
abundance: .
CDR3aa: CASSSIRGNEQFF
CDR3nt: TGTGCCAGCAGCTCCATTAGGGGGAATGAGCAGTTCTTC

d_gene: .
j_gene: TRBJ2-1
v_gene: TRBV2
abundance: .
CDR3aa: CASSGRNEQFF
CDR3nt: TGTGCCAGCAGTGGACGGAATGAGCAGTTCTTC

d_gene: TRBD1
j_gene: TRBJ1-5
v_gene: TRBV18
abundance: .
CDR3aa: CASSPTGTGFSNQPQHF
CDR3nt: TGTGCCAGCTCACCAACCGGGACAGGGTTCAGCAATCAGCCCCAGCATTTT

d_gene: .
j_gene: TRBJ1-4
v_gene: TRBV27
abundance: many
CDR3aa: CASSLLGTEPGKLFF
CDR3nt: TGTGCCAGCAGTTTACTCGGGACGGAGCCGGGAAAACTGTTTTTT

d_gene: .
j_gene: TRBJ1-2
v_gene: TRBV6-5
abundance: many
CDR3aa: CASSWGNGGYGYTF
CDR3nt: TGTGCCAGCAGTTGGGGGAACGGTGGCTATGGCTACACCTTC

d_gene: TRBD2
j_gene: TRBJ2-3
v_gene: TRBV4-3
abundance: many
CDR3aa: CASSQGGEQTDTQYF
CDR3nt: TGCGCCAGCAGCCAGGGGGGGGAGCAGACAGATACGCAGTATTTT

d_gene: .
j_gene: TRBJ1-3
v_gene: TRBV9
abundance: .
CDR3aa: CASSLTQYSGNTIYF
CDR3nt: TGTGCCAGCAGTTTAACCCAGTACTCTGGAAACACCATATATTTT

d_gene: .
j_gene: TRBJ1-1
v_gene: TRBV28
abundance: few
CDR3aa: CASSRTEAEAFF
CDR3nt: TGTGCCAGCAGCAGGACAGAGGCCGAAGCTTTCTTT

d_gene: .
j_gene: TRBJ2-7
v_gene: TRBV11-2
abundance: .
CDR3aa: CASSFLKSSYEQYF
CDR3nt: TGTGCCAGCAGCTTCTTAAAGAGCTCCTACGAGCAGTACTTC

d_gene: .
j_gene: TRBJ2-3
v_gene: TRBV19
abundance: many
CDR3aa: CASTPDFADTQYF
CDR3nt: TGTGCCAGTACCCCCGACTTTGCCGATACGCAGTATTTT

d_gene: .
j_gene: TRBJ2-3
v_gene: TRBV28
abundance: .
CDR3aa: CASSRVGASMTDTQYF
CDR3nt: TGTGCCAGCAGTCGCGTCGGGGCTTCTATGACAGATACGCAGTATTTT

d_gene: TRBD1
j_gene: TRBJ2-7
v_gene: TRBV12-3/TRBV12-4
abundance: few
CDR3aa: CASSISGTGPYEQYF
CDR3nt: TGTGCCAGCAGTATCTCCGGGACAGGACCCTACGAGCAGTACTTC

d_gene: .
j_gene: TRBJ2-3
v_gene: TRBV27
abundance: few
CDR3aa: CASSLNIGTDTQYF
CDR3nt: TGTGCCAGCAGTTTAAACATCGGCACAGATACGCAGTATTTT

d_gene: .
j_gene: TRBJ1-6
v_gene: TRBV29-1
abundance: few
CDR3aa: CSVLDTRGSPLHF
CDR3nt: TGCAGCGTTCTGGACACTCGAGGATCACCCCTCCACTTT

d_gene: .
j_gene: TRBJ2-5
v_gene: TRBV5-1
abundance: few
CDR3aa: CASSLAPQGDVGETQYF
CDR3nt: TGCGCCAGCAGCTTGGCCCCGCAGGGAGATGTTGGGGAGACCCAGTACTTC

d_gene: .
j_gene: TRBJ2-3
v_gene: TRBV7-3
abundance: many
CDR3aa: CASSLGNPDTQYF
CDR3nt: TGTGCCAGCAGCTTAGGTAATCCAGATACGCAGTATTTT

d_gene: .
j_gene: TRBJ2-1
v_gene: TRBV28
abundance: few
CDR3aa: CASKPPTSFYNEQFF
CDR3nt: TGTGCCAGCAAGCCGCCAACTAGTTTTTACAATGAGCAGTTCTTC

d_gene: TRBD1
j_gene: TRBJ2-5
v_gene: TRBV19
abundance: .
CDR3aa: CASTAGQGRLETQYF
CDR3nt: TGTGCCAGTACCGCGGGACAGGGTCGTTTAGAGACCCAGTACTTC

d_gene: .
j_gene: TRBJ1-4
v_gene: TRBV6-2/TRBV6-3
abundance: .
CDR3aa: CASSYLQTNEKLFF
CDR3nt: TGTGCCAGCAGTTACCTGCAGACTAATGAAAAACTGTTTTTT

d_gene: .
j_gene: TRBJ2-3
v_gene: TRBV18
abundance: few
CDR3aa: CASSPDREKEDTQYF
CDR3nt: TGTGCCAGCTCACCGGACAGAGAAAAGGAGGATACGCAGTATTTT

d_gene: TRBD2
j_gene: TRBJ2-5
v_gene: TRBV6-4
abundance: many
CDR3aa: CASRNGTSRQETQYF
CDR3nt: TGTGCCAGCAGGAACGGGACTAGTCGGCAAGAGACCCAGTACTTC

d_gene: .
j_gene: TRBJ1-1
v_gene: TRBV3-1
abundance: .
CDR3aa: CASSQVPGRTEAFF
CDR3nt: TGTGCCAGCAGCCAAGTTCCGGGAAGGACTGAAGCTTTCTTT

d_gene: .
j_gene: TRBJ1-6
v_gene: TRBV7-8
abundance: few
CDR3aa: CASSLGADYNSPLHF
CDR3nt: TGTGCCAGCAGCTTAGGGGCGGATTATAATTCACCCCTCCACTTT

d_gene: TRBD2
j_gene: TRBJ2-3
v_gene: TRBV7-9
abundance: few
CDR3aa: CASSFGGGAPTDTQYF
CDR3nt: TGTGCCAGCAGCTTCGGCGGGGGGGCCCCCACAGATACGCAGTATTTT

d_gene: TRBD2
j_gene: TRBJ2-5
v_gene: TRBV5-1
abundance: .
CDR3aa: CASSSTLAGKETQYF
CDR3nt: TGCGCCAGCAGCTCGACCTTAGCGGGGAAAGAGACCCAGTACTTC